The T cell receptor (beta chain) described here comes from a study of tumor-infiltrating lymphocytes in primary liver carcinoma. This clonotype came up many times. The CDR3 spans 13 residues. Trimming removed 2 bases at V and 14 bases at J, with 17 bases between. A constant-region primer served to make TCR beta cDNA from roughly 500 ng total RNA. What produced the TCR beta libraries was three nested multiplex PCR rounds using slightly modified ARM-PCR. Forward primers for TRBV1-TRBV30 and a C-beta reverse primer served the first two PCR rounds, at about 11 cycles each. TCRdb re-analysed the multiplex PCR reads in MiXCR, keeping a single row per CDR3 protein. The sample records nearly 200,000 distinct CDR3 sequences, approximately 65% being singletons. Both blood RNA, taken from unsorted whole blood, and germline DNA were extracted.

The TCR sequence derives from a woman aged 55-70 years with primary liver carcinoma and hepatitis B virus infection. The chain carries TRBV12-3 or TRBV12-4 and TRBJ2-3, with TRBD2 as a possible D gene (5 bases). Input material: peripheral blood. The CDR3 here is CASSLSSGLTPYF. The CDR3 bases are TGTGCCAGCAGTTTATCGTCCGGACTCACCCCGTATTTT.